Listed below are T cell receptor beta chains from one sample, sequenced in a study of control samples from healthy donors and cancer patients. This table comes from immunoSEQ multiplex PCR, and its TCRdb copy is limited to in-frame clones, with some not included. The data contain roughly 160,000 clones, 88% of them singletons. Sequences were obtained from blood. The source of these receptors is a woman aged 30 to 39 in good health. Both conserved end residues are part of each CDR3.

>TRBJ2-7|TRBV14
CASSESYEQYF
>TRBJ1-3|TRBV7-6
CASSSKTGAGNTIYF
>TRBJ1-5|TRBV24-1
CATSDGYQPQHF
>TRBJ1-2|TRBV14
CASSHSGTAVYGYTF
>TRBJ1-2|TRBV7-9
CASSPGQGDSHGYTF
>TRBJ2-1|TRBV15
CATRGGRATYNEQFF
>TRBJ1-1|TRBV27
CASSWPTGNTEAFF
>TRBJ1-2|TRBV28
CASSLSYGYTF
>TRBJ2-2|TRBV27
CASSLVGGIVGSGGELFF
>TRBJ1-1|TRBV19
CASSIRWGNTEAFF
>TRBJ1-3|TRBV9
CASSGRSGNTIYF
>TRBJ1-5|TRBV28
CASSLLRVGAQHF
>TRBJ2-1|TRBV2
CASSEGLAPPGDNEQFF
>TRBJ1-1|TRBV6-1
CASSEWGQGRSEAFF
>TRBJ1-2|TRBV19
CASSIGGAGCGYTF
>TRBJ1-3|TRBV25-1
CASSSRSLGLGNTIYF
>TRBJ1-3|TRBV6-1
CASSDGRPGNTIYF
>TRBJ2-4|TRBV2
CASSPIRTRLNIQYF
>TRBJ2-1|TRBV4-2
CASSQGAGGPLNEQFF
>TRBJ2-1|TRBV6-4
CASSGSSGVDEQFF
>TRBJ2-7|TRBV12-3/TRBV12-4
CASSLGRAEQYF
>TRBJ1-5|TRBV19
CASSIGGSQPQHF
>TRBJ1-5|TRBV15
CATSRGQGGNQPQHF
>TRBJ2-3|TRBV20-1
CSASRGTQYF
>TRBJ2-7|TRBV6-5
CASSLGRGYEQYF
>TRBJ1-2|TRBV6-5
CASTETSGSGYTF
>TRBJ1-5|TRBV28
CASSSTGTGNQPQHF
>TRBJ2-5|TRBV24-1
CATSDHERDKDQETQYF
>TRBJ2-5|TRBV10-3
CAISQPWTDQETQYF
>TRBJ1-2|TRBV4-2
CASSQDKDSALVGYTF
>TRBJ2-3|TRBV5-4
CASSLDLAGRASTDTQYF
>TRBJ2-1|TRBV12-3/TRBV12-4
CASRGGYNEQFF
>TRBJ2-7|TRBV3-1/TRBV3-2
CASSQGTLSYEQYF
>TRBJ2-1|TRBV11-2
CASSLAYGPQGSEQFF
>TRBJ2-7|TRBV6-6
CASSLTHEQYF
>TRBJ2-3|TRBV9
CASSVAGQGNTDTQYF
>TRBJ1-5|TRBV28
CASSLGGHQPQHF
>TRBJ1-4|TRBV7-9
CASSNRVEKLFF
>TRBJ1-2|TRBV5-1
CASSLAGENYGYTF
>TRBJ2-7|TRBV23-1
CASSQLFARPGGYEQYF
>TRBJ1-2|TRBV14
CASSQDWSPGVVGYTF
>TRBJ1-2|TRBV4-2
CASSQDFNGYTF